The 3 T cell receptor beta chains listed next were all sequenced from one sample in a study of human T cells and chemical hapten exposure. Time point meaning: patch test 2, 6 weeks after DPC sensitization. Documented treatment: therapeutic diphenylcyclopropenone sensitization with weekly scalp DPC. In TCRdb, the RACE reads were re-called with MiXCR into one record per CDR3 protein. The sample lists over 130,000 distinct CDR3 sequences; over 9.5% were seen once. The source material was whole blood, sampled in connection with sensitization to the hapten diphenylcyclopropenone (DPC). All receptors come from a woman aged 50 to 60 with alopecia areata. Some clones in this sample may be carry-over from other donors' samples.

This clonotype was detected a few times. The chain is built from TRBV7-9 and TRBJ2-2, with TRBD2 matching over 9 bases. This CDR3 has 16 residues. Germline CDR1 and CDR2: SEHNR and FQNEAQ (reference sequence). With 5 bases clipped from V and 5 bases from J, the junction kept 9 bases outside the gene matches. The CDR3 sequence: CASSPGLAGITGELFF. CDR3 nucleotides: TGTGCCAGCAGCCCGGGACTAGCCGGAATTACCGGGGAGCTGTTTTTT. Full variable domain (outside the CDR3, taken from reference TRBV7-9 and TRBJ2-2): DTGVSQNPRHKITKRGQNVTFRCDPISEHNRLYWYRQTLGQGPEFLTYFQNEAQLEKSRLLSDRFSAERPKGSFSTLEIQRTEQGDSAMYLCASSPGLAGITGELFFGEGSRLTVL.

This clonotype was detected a few times. The J gene is TRBJ1-1, the V gene TRBV30, with 7 bases matching TRBD1. This CDR3 is 14 amino acids long. Germline V gives CDR1 GTSNPN, CDR2 SVGIG (reference sequence). With V trimmed by 6 bases and J by 2 bases, 9 bases remained unmatched. The CDR3 spells CACKRQGVNTEAFF. The CDR3 coding sequence is TGTGCCTGCAAGAGACAGGGTGTAAACACTGAAGCTTTCTTT. The complete variable domain, with remaining parts taken from reference TRBV30 and TRBJ1-1, reads SQTIHQWPATLVQPVGSPLSLECTVEGTSNPNLYWYRQAAGRGLQLLFYSVGIGQISSEVPQNLSASRPQDRQFILSSKKLLLSDSGFYLCACKRQGVNTEAFFGQGTRLTVV.

V usage is TRBV12-5 and J usage is TRBJ2-5; TRBD1 might be the D (6 bases). Looked up from germline, CDR1 is LGHNT and CDR2 is FRNRAP. The CDR3 runs 15 residues. The V gene lost 6 bases and the J gene lost 5 bases, with 19 bases spanning the gap. CDR3 DNA: TGTGCTAGTGGCCTGGAATGGGGGCGGACGGAGACCCAGTACTTC. Translating it yields CASGLEWGRTETQYF.